This TCR beta chain derives from a study of technical replicates of blood from several donors. Trimming removed 6 bases from V and 0 bases from J; junction bases left unmatched: 3. In germline, CDR1 is MNHEY, CDR2 SVGAGI. This CDR3 comprises 14 residues. TCRdb's table, derived via immunoSEQ multiplex PCR, lists solely in-frame clones and lacks some. The repertoire holds more than 90,000 clones, roughly 95% seen once, with around 0.35% in the top ten. This clone was found once. The V and J genes are TRBV6-5 and TRBJ2-3; 7 bases match TRBD2. The sample was T cells isolated from PBMCs. The clonotype was recovered from a human donor in good health. The chain's CDR3 is CASRPTSSTDTQYF. DNA for the CDR3: TGTGCCAGCAGGCCGACTAGCAGCACAGATACGCAGTATTTT.